The 27 T cell receptor beta chains below come from one sample, sequenced in a study of blood T cell repertoires in COVID-19 (TCRdb year 2020). Receptors were amplified or captured by the immunoSEQ multiplex PCR assay. TCRdb carries this immuneACCESS record with in-frame sequences only. Its versions omit some clonotypes, under half of them owing to an unresolved V gene in the studies checked, with the rest unexplained. This sample comprises about 310,000 clones, around 87% of them detected only once. The top ten clones comprise approximately 8.1% of the sample. The sample taken for sequencing was peripheral blood. These receptors were taken from a woman aged 45-65 years who had recovered from COVID-19.

This clone was seen only once. The chain recombines TRBV7-8 with TRBJ1-3; 9 bases map to TRBD1. J was trimmed by 0 bases and V by 4 bases; bases with no gene match: 10. Germline-derived CDR1 and CDR2 are SGHVS and FQNEAQ. The CDR3 covers 18 residues. The CDR3 nucleotides are TGTGCCAGCAGCTCCACTTGGACAGGGGCCTACTCTGGAAACACCATATATTTT. As protein: CASSSTWTGAYSGNTIYF.

About this clone: This clone may be a read error of a much larger clone one base away. Distinct nucleotide sequences in the sample also encode this CDR3. The chain combines TRBV5-1 with TRBJ1-1; TRBD1 matches at 7 bases. Germline V gene data show CDR1 as SGHRS and CDR2 as YFSETQ. This CDR3 is 14 amino acids long. V trimming: 0 bases; J trimming: 5 bases; junction bases outside the gene matches: 4. The CDR3 protein is CASSLGQGFTEAFF. Written as DNA, the CDR3 is TGCGCCAGCAGCTTGGGACAGGGTTTTACTGAAGCTTTCTTT.

Only a few counts were recorded for this clone. The genes are TRBV19 and TRBJ2-1; 10 nucleotides match TRBD1. The germline V gene has CDR1 LNHDA and CDR2 SQIVND (reference sequence). V dropped 6 bases and J dropped 7; count of bases not matched to a gene: 12. The CDR3 runs to 16 residues. The CDR3 DNA is TGTGCCAGTAGAGAACCGGGACAGGGGTTAGTAAATGAGCAGTTCTTC. Translated: CASREPGQGLVNEQFF.

The CDR3: CASSLSRDLNTGELFF. The DNA for the CDR3 is TGTGCCAGCAGCCTTAGCCGGGACTTGAACACCGGGGAGCTGTTTTTT. The V gene is TRBV7-3, the J gene TRBJ2-2; tentative D call: TRBD2 (6 bases). The length of the CDR3 is 16 residues. V gave up 5 bases and J gave up 1 base, with 14 bases separating them. Germline values: CDR1 SGHTA, CDR2 FQGTGA.

The rearrangement links TRBV2 to TRBJ2-1, with 11 bases identical to TRBD2. The germline V gene encodes CDR1 SNHLY and CDR2 FYNNEI. The CDR3 runs to 14 residues. The J segment lost 5 bases and the V segment lost 6 bases, leaving 3 bases of the junction unmatched. Here the CDR3 DNA reads TGTGCCAGCAGAAGACTAGCGGGGAACAATGAGCAGTTCTTC. Amino acids: CASRRLAGNNEQFF.

The rearrangement uses TRBV19 and TRBJ1-2; tentatively, D is TRBD1 (5 bases). Germline CDR1 LNHDA, CDR2 SQIVND (reference sequence). With 4 bases removed from V and 1 base from J, the gap between germline ends came to 13 bases. The length of the CDR3 is 15 residues. The CDR3 is CASSTRRGYNYGYTF. CDR3 sequence (DNA): TGTGCCAGTAGTACAAGGAGGGGATATAACTATGGCTACACCTTC.

The J gene is TRBJ2-5, the V gene TRBV28; 9 positions match TRBD1. J lost 2 bases, V lost 6 bases, and 4 bases had no gene match. This CDR3 comprises 14 residues. CDR1 is MDHEN, CDR2 SYDVKM, per germline. CDR3 bases: TGTGCCAGCAGAGTTGGACAGGGGCAAGAGACCCAGTACTTC. Its translation: CASRVGQGQETQYF. The whole variable domain, filled in from reference TRBV28 and TRBJ2-5, reads DVKVTQSSRYLVKRTGEKVFLECVQDMDHENMFWYRQDPGLGLRLIYFSYDVKMKEKGDIPEGYSVSREKKERFSLILESASTNQTSMYLCASRVGQGQETQYFGPGTRLLVL.

This clone was seen only a few times. The V call is TRBV5-4, the J call TRBJ2-7; weak D call: TRBD2 (5 bases). Germline CDR1 is SGHNT and CDR2 is YYREEE (reference sequence). V lost 4 bases to trimming and J lost 4 bases, with 24 bases between them. CDR3 size: 17 residues. The CDR3 region has the DNA TGTGCCAGCAGCACTCGGATCCTCGGGGTAATGGGGTACGAGCAGTACTTC. It is translated as CASSTRILGVMGYEQYF.

The chain recombines TRBV3-1 (or the pseudogene TRBV3-2) with TRBJ2-6, with 7 bases matching TRBD1. V dropped 0 bases and J dropped 2; count of bases not matched to a gene: 10. From germline, CDR1 is LGHDT and CDR2 YNNKEL (reference sequence). The CDR3 contains 19 residues. This chain's CDR3 is CASSQDIRTGGTGANVLTF. The CDR3, as DNA: TGTGCCAGCAGCCAAGATATTAGGACAGGAGGTACTGGGGCCAACGTCCTGACTTTC.

This sequence joins TRBV15 and TRBJ2-2, with TRBD1 as a possible D gene (6 bases). The CDR3 loop spans 18 amino acids. CDR1 is LNHNV, CDR2 YYDKDF, per germline (reference sequence). Trimming left V 0 bases short and J 3 bases short, with 17 bases between. CDR3 in amino acids: CATSREFLGAGDTGELFF. Here the CDR3 DNA reads TGTGCCACCAGCAGAGAGTTTTTGGGGGCTGGCGACACCGGGGAGCTGTTTTTT.

This clone has just a few counts. Other DNA sequences of this sample code for an identical CDR3. The rearrangement uses TRBV12-3 or TRBV12-4 and TRBJ2-7; D gene unclear. The CDR3 is 11 residues long. The V gene lost 5 bases and the J gene lost 2 bases, with 4 bases spanning the gap. The CDR3 is CASSTAYEQYF. The CDR3 DNA follows: TGTGCCAGCAGTACGGCCTACGAGCAGTACTTC.

This clone was seen once. The V and J genes are TRBV28 and TRBJ1-4, with 10 bases aligning to TRBD1. CDR1 is MDHEN and CDR2 is SYDVKM in the germline V gene. Germline trimming cut 5 bases from V and 8 bases from J; bases unmatched to any gene: 5. This CDR3 spans 14 amino acids. CDR3 loop: CASSHGTGVEKLFF. CDR3 sequence (DNA): TGTGCCAGCAGTCACGGGACAGGGGTGGAAAAACTGTTTTTT.

The V call is TRBV28, the J call TRBJ1-5, with unresolved D. Germline assignment: CDR1 MDHEN and CDR2 SYDVKM. The CDR3 is 14 amino acids. V gave up 7 bases and J gave up 7 bases, with 17 bases separating them. CDR3 region: CASISSRGWQPQHF. CDR3 DNA sequence: TGTGCCAGCATCTCCAGCCGGGGATGGCAGCCCCAGCATTTT.

DNA for the CDR3: TGTGCCAGCAGCTCTCGAGCGGGGTCCTCCTCCTACAATGAGCAGTTCTTC. Its translation is CASSSRAGSSSYNEQFF. The chain recombines TRBV7-2 with TRBJ2-1; TRBD2 matches at 7 bases. The CDR3 is 17 amino acids. V gave up 4 bases and J gave up 0 bases; unmatched junction bases: 9. Germline V gene data show CDR1 as SGHTA and CDR2 as FQGNSA. Together with reference TRBV7-2 and TRBJ2-1, the CDR3 gives the full variable domain: GAGVSQSPSNKVTEKGKDVELRCDPISGHTALYWYRQSLGQGLEFLIYFQGNSAPDKSGLPSDRFSAERTGGSVSTLTIQRTQQEDSAVYLCASSSRAGSSSYNEQFFGPGTRLTVL.

The chain joins TRBV3-1 (or the pseudogene TRBV3-2) to TRBJ2-2; D remains unclear. The V end lost 3 bases, the J end lost 4 bases, and 9 bases lay between the germline ends. Germline CDR1 is LGHDT and CDR2 is YNNKEL (reference sequence). The CDR3 is made up of 14 amino acids. CDR3: CASSHRVLTGELFF. The DNA for the CDR3 is TGTGCCAGCAGCCACCGGGTTCTCACCGGGGAGCTGTTTTTT.

V gene TRBV7-9 combines with J gene TRBJ2-7, with TRBD1 matching 9 bases. Germline V gene sequence: CDR1 SEHNR, CDR2 FQNEAQ (reference sequence). The CDR3 consists of 13 residues. The junction had 2 bases not matched to a gene; V was cut back by 6 bases and J by 2 bases. Written as DNA, the CDR3 is TGTGCCAGCAGAGGACAGGGGACCTACGAGCAGTACTTC. The encoded protein is CASRGQGTYEQYF.

The count of this clone is one. The rearrangement uses TRBV7-8 and TRBJ2-1; possibly TRBD2 for D (6 bases). V was clipped by 8 bases and J by 10 bases, with 21 bases between them. Germline CDR1 reads SGHVS; CDR2 reads FQNEAQ. This CDR3 has 14 amino acids. CDR3 loop: CASARTTTKMEQFF. In DNA, the CDR3 is TGTGCCAGCGCAAGGACTACGACTAAGATGGAGCAGTTCTTC.

This chain connects TRBV19 to TRBJ2-5; 10 bases are shared with TRBD1. V trimming: 5 bases; J trimming: 3 bases; junction bases outside the gene matches: 18. The germline V gene has CDR1 LNHDA and CDR2 SQIVND (reference sequence). The CDR3 is made up of 19 amino acids. This CDR3 reads CASSGRKGMGTGVKETQYF. CDR3 sequence (DNA): TGTGCCAGTAGTGGCCGCAAGGGGATGGGGACAGGGGTCAAAGAGACCCAGTACTTC.

The sample holds one count of this clone. The chain is built from TRBV10-3 and TRBJ2-5; 11 bases align to TRBD2. Trimming cost V 1 base and J 2 bases; bases outside gene matches: 3. Germline V lookup: CDR1 ENHRY, CDR2 SYGVKD. CDR3 length equals 16 residues. The CDR3 spells CAISEFIAGGQETQYF. CDR3 DNA sequence: TGTGCCATCAGTGAGTTTATAGCGGGAGGGCAAGAGACCCAGTACTTC.

V usage is TRBV3-1 (or the pseudogene TRBV3-2) and J usage is TRBJ2-3; TRBD2 matches at 8 bases. V gave up 4 bases and J gave up 4 bases; unmatched junction bases: 4. The CDR3 covers 14 residues. Germline V gene lookup returns CDR1 LGHDT and CDR2 YNNKEL (reference sequence). The CDR3 sequence is CASSPGLAPDTQYF. The CDR3 nucleotides read TGTGCCAGCAGCCCTGGACTAGCCCCAGATACGCAGTATTTT.

The rearrangement uses TRBV6-1 and TRBJ1-5; TRBD1 matches 7 bases. This CDR3 region has 16 residues. CDR1 and CDR2 from the germline V gene are MNHNS and SASEGT. J lost 2 bases, V lost 1 base, and 5 bases had no gene match. The CDR3 region is CASSEVAGGGNQPQHF. The CDR3 DNA sequence: TGTGCCAGCAGTGAAGTGGCAGGGGGTGGCAATCAGCCCCAGCATTTT.

As regards this clone: Different DNA sequences within this sample yield the same CDR3. The V gene is TRBV5-6, the J gene TRBJ2-3, with 10 nucleotides matching TRBD2. The V gene end was trimmed by 0 bases and the J gene end by 5 bases; junction bases not matched to a gene: 0. Per the germline V gene, CDR1 is SGHDT and CDR2 is YYEEEE. The CDR3 runs 14 residues. This chain's CDR3 is CASSLGLAGDTQYF. The CDR3 nucleotides are TGTGCCAGCAGCTTGGGACTAGCGGGAGATACGCAGTATTTT.

This sequence joins TRBV6-7 and TRBJ2-2; TRBD1 matches at 9 bases. TRBV6-7 is noted as an ORF with a role that remains uncertain. This CDR3 has 16 amino acids. V lost 0 bases and J lost 5; bases outside the gene matches: 4. Written as DNA, the CDR3 is TGTGCCAGCAGTTACTCAGAGACAGGGGGAACCGGGGAGCTGTTTTTT. Protein: CASSYSETGGTGELFF.

The rearrangement links TRBV28 to TRBJ2-1; possible D gene TRBD2, 5 bases. Per germline, CDR1 MDHEN and CDR2 SYDVKM. V was shortened by 10 bases and J by 4 bases, with 23 bases between the two germline ends. This CDR3 has 16 residues. In DNA, the CDR3 is TGTGCCACGGGCCTCGCCCTAGCAACCACGTACAATGAGCAGTTCTTC. Its protein is CATGLALATTYNEQFF.

The chain is built from TRBV24-1 and TRBJ2-3, with 14 bases aligning to TRBD2. The J segment lost 4 bases and the V segment lost 2 bases, leaving 7 bases of the junction unmatched. The CDR3 length is 18 residues. Germline values: CDR1 KGHDR, CDR2 SFDVKD. In nucleotides, the CDR3 is TGTGCCACCAGTGATTACGGACTAGCGGGAGGATACTCAGATACGCAGTATTTT. Its protein product is CATSDYGLAGGYSDTQYF.

This chain connects TRBV7-8 to TRBJ2-3, with 7 bases identical to TRBD2. J was trimmed by 4 bases and V by 3 bases; bases with no gene match: 7. Germline CDR1 is SGHVS and CDR2 is FQNEAQ. CDR3 length: 15 residues. The CDR3 loop reads CASSFTAGRADTQYF. DNA of the CDR3: TGTGCCAGCAGCTTTACAGCGGGAAGGGCAGATACGCAGTATTTT.

V gene TRBV28 combines with J gene TRBJ2-7; no firm D call. V lost 1 base, J lost 3 bases, and 7 bases lay in between. The CDR3 loop spans 13 amino acids. Germline values: CDR1 MDHEN, CDR2 SYDVKM. DNA for the CDR3: TGTGCCAGCAGTTTATTGGGCAGCTACGAGCAGTACTTC. This gives the protein CASSLLGSYEQYF.